This is a list of T cell receptor beta chains from one sample in a study of response to subunit inactivated influenza vaccine. TCRdb independently ran MiXCR on the RT-PCR reads; one entry per CDR3 protein. Among some 800,000 distinct CDR3 sequences listed, about 20% were seen once. The specimen was PBMCs from blood, collected 4 to 6 days after vaccination. These receptors came from a man aged 50 or older who received an inactivated influenza vaccine. CDR3s leave out the opening cysteine and the closing phenylalanine or tryptophan. Fields, in order: CDR3 protein, J gene, V gene.

cdr3_aa: ASSLFSIRNEQY; j_call: TRBJ2-7; v_call: TRBV11-2
cdr3_aa: SARDLRTSGTGEQF; j_call: TRBJ2-1; v_call: TRBV20-1
cdr3_aa: ASSARQGDNSPLH; j_call: TRBJ1-6; v_call: TRBV6-1
cdr3_aa: ASSPSRVGSPLH; j_call: TRBJ1-6; v_call: TRBV12-3/TRBV12-4
cdr3_aa: SAGRTGTSWYDYEQY; j_call: TRBJ2-7; v_call: TRBV20-1
cdr3_aa: ASSGTGGNTDTQY; j_call: TRBJ2-3; v_call: TRBV7-2
cdr3_aa: ASSQFQQQNTGELF; j_call: TRBJ2-2; v_call: TRBV3-1
cdr3_aa: ATSDAGTGTEETQY; j_call: TRBJ2-5; v_call: TRBV24-1
cdr3_aa: ASSQTQGAYEKLF; j_call: TRBJ1-4; v_call: TRBV28
cdr3_aa: ASSLLSNRVKLSTDTQY; j_call: TRBJ2-3; v_call: TRBV5-1
cdr3_aa: ASSFKQGLGEQY; j_call: TRBJ2-7; v_call: TRBV11-2
cdr3_aa: ASSYGGQGAFEQY; j_call: TRBJ2-7; v_call: TRBV6-5
cdr3_aa: ASSYQENTGELF; j_call: TRBJ2-2; v_call: TRBV7-6